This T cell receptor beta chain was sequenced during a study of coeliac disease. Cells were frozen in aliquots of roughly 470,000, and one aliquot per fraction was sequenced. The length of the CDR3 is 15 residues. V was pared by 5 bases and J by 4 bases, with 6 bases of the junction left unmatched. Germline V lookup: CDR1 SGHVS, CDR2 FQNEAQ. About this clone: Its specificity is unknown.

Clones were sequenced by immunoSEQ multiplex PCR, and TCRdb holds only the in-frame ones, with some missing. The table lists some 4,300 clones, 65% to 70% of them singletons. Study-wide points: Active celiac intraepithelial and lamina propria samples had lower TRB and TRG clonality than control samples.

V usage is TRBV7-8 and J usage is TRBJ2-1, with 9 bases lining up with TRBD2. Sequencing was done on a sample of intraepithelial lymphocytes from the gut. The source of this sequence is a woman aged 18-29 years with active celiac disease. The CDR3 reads CASSGTLAGYNEQFF. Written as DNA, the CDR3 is TGTGCCAGCAGCGGCACCCTAGCGGGGTACAATGAGCAGTTCTTC.